This TCR beta chain is from a study of blood T cell repertoires in COVID-19. Turning to the study itself: Collection of acute and convalescent COVID-19 samples took place in the United States, Italy and Spain.

This clone was picked up a small number of times. This table comes from immunoSEQ multiplex PCR, and its TCRdb copy is limited to in-frame clones, with some not included. The sample consists of about 280,000 clones, approximately 81% of them appearing once. Germline-derived CDR1 and CDR2 are SNHLY and FYNNEI. The CDR3 is made up of 14 amino acids. Trimming shortened V by 6 bases and J by 4 bases, and 15 bases separated the two germline ends. Participants had their cohort set by participant-reported clinical history. This TCR was sampled from a woman aged 45 to 65 who had recovered from COVID-19. The V call is TRBV2, the J call TRBJ1-1; D not certain. Sequencing input: PBMCs or T cells enriched from blood (not recorded which). This CDR3 is CASRRWVQSTEAFF. The DNA of the CDR3 is TGTGCCAGCAGGAGGTGGGTCCAGAGCACTGAAGCTTTCTTT. Full variable domain (remainder filled in from reference TRBV2 and TRBJ1-1): EPEVTQTPSHQVTQMGQEVILRCVPISNHLYFYWYRQILGQKVEFLVSFYNNEISEKSEIFDDQFSVERPDGSNFTLKIRSTKLEDSAMYFCASRRWVQSTEAFFGQGTRLTVV.